This T cell receptor beta chain is drawn from a study of a mutant IDH1 vaccine in newly diagnosed glioma. Background on the study: Beforehand, treatment had been radiotherapy, temozolomide, or both; the majority received both.

Germline values: CDR1 MNHEY, CDR2 SMNVEV (reference sequence). This CDR3 has 15 residues. The V segment lost 2 bases and the J segment 3 bases; nucleotides outside the gene matches: 3. Noted time point: baseline, week 1 (first vaccination visit). Treatment indicated: pre-vaccination baseline after standard-of-care therapy. Clones were read by immunoSEQ multiplex PCR, and TCRdb kept only the in-frame ones, dropping some. The table has some 56,000 clones, about 90% seen once. This specimen was PBMCs, taken from a glioma patient treated with radiotherapy, temozolomide or both. The chain uses TRBV27 and TRBJ1-2; 10 bases fit TRBD1. The TCR comes from a man in his fifties or sixties with glioma. The CDR3 loop is CASSLKGQGYYGYTF. Written as DNA, the CDR3 is TGTGCCAGCAGTTTAAAGGGACAGGGGTACTATGGCTACACCTTC.